The rows below give T cell receptor beta chains drawn from one sample of a study of blood T cell repertoires in COVID-19. This table comes from immunoSEQ multiplex PCR, and its TCRdb copy is limited to in-frame clones, with some not included. The profile shows 97,000 or so clones, roughly 82% of them singletons. Sequencing input: peripheral blood. The receptors shown here come from a man in his 70s with active or convalescent COVID-19. Both conserved end residues are part of each CDR3. The order of the fields is D gene, J gene, V gene, clone size, CDR3 protein, CDR3 DNA. D genes are given only for firm matches. The listing skips clone size in some rows; elsewhere it reads once, few, many or a size class.

d_call: TRBD1
j_call: TRBJ2-7
v_call: TRBV3-1/TRBV3-2
clone_size: NA
cdr3_aa: CASSYGTGREQYF
cdr3_nt: TGTGCCAGCAGCTACGGGACAGGGAGAGAGCAGTACTTC

d_call: TRBD2
j_call: TRBJ2-1
v_call: TRBV5-1
clone_size: once
cdr3_aa: CASRERGGRNEQFF
cdr3_nt: TGCGCCAGCAGGGAGCGGGGGGGAAGGAATGAGCAGTTCTTC

d_call: NA
j_call: TRBJ1-2
v_call: TRBV29-1
clone_size: NA
cdr3_aa: CSATEGAGYTF
cdr3_nt: TGCAGCGCCACAGAAGGGGCTGGCTACACCTTC

d_call: TRBD2
j_call: TRBJ2-7
v_call: TRBV6-7
clone_size: NA
cdr3_aa: CPPGEQLSSGLYEQYF
cdr3_nt: TGTCCGCCAGGGGAACAACTATCTAGCGGGTTATACGAGCAGTACTTC

d_call: NA
j_call: TRBJ1-2
v_call: TRBV6-5
clone_size: NA
cdr3_aa: CASSYSLQNYGYTF
cdr3_nt: TGTGCCAGCAGTTACTCGTTACAGAACTATGGCTACACCTTC

d_call: NA
j_call: TRBJ1-2
v_call: TRBV7-9
clone_size: NA
cdr3_aa: CASSFQPGELTYGYTF
cdr3_nt: TGTGCCAGCAGCTTTCAACCAGGGGAACTCACCTATGGCTACACCTTC

d_call: TRBD1
j_call: TRBJ2-1
v_call: TRBV15
clone_size: NA
cdr3_aa: CATSRPGQGGDEQFF
cdr3_nt: TGTGCCACCAGCAGACCGGGACAGGGAGGGGATGAGCAGTTCTTC

d_call: TRBD1
j_call: TRBJ1-1
v_call: TRBV3-1/TRBV3-2
clone_size: NA
cdr3_aa: CASSLGQGTEAFF
cdr3_nt: TGTGCCAGCAGCCTTGGACAGGGGACTGAAGCTTTCTTT

d_call: TRBD2
j_call: TRBJ2-7
v_call: TRBV3-1/TRBV3-2
clone_size: NA
cdr3_aa: CASSQSSGSSYEQYF
cdr3_nt: TGTGCCAGCAGCCAATCTAGCGGTAGCTCCTACGAGCAGTACTTC

d_call: NA
j_call: TRBJ1-3
v_call: TRBV11-3
clone_size: NA
cdr3_aa: CASSPGTPGSGNTIYF
cdr3_nt: TGTGCCAGCAGCCCGGGGACTCCCGGATCTGGAAACACCATATATTTT

d_call: NA
j_call: TRBJ1-2
v_call: TRBV10-3
clone_size: few
cdr3_aa: CAISLDTFNYGYTF
cdr3_nt: TGTGCCATCAGCTTGGACACTTTTAACTATGGCTACACCTTC

d_call: NA
j_call: TRBJ2-7
v_call: TRBV29-1
clone_size: NA
cdr3_aa: CSVPDAAPQCSEQYF
cdr3_nt: TGCAGCGTTCCTGATGCGGCCCCCCAATGCTCCGAGCAGTACTTC

d_call: TRBD1
j_call: TRBJ2-7
v_call: TRBV19
clone_size: medium-sized
cdr3_aa: CASSIGTGVGYEQYF
cdr3_nt: TGTGCCAGTAGTATTGGGACAGGGGTAGGATACGAGCAGTACTTC

d_call: NA
j_call: TRBJ2-1
v_call: TRBV11-3
clone_size: NA
cdr3_aa: CASSLGGGLRDEQFF
cdr3_nt: TGTGCCAGCAGCTTAGGCGGGGGCTTAAGGGATGAGCAGTTCTTC

d_call: TRBD1
j_call: TRBJ2-1
v_call: TRBV6-5
clone_size: few
cdr3_aa: CASRGDRGGYRQFF
cdr3_nt: TGTGCCAGCAGAGGGGACAGGGGTGGCTATAGGCAGTTCTTC

d_call: NA
j_call: TRBJ2-7
v_call: TRBV11-1
clone_size: NA
cdr3_aa: CASSPSRDTPYEQYF
cdr3_nt: TGTGCCAGCAGCCCCTCCCGGGACACACCCTACGAGCAGTACTTC

d_call: TRBD1
j_call: TRBJ1-6
v_call: TRBV27
clone_size: NA
cdr3_aa: CASTVTGGWNSPLHF
cdr3_nt: TGTGCCAGCACCGTCACAGGGGGATGGAATTCACCCCTCCACTTT

d_call: TRBD1
j_call: TRBJ2-2
v_call: TRBV4-1
clone_size: NA
cdr3_aa: CASSPGQGMSGELFF
cdr3_nt: TGCGCCAGCAGCCCAGGACAGGGGATGAGCGGGGAGCTGTTTTTT

d_call: TRBD2
j_call: TRBJ2-1
v_call: TRBV10-3
clone_size: once
cdr3_aa: CAISESGLAGFF
cdr3_nt: TGTGCCATCAGTGAGTCTGGACTAGCGGGGTTCTTC

d_call: NA
j_call: TRBJ1-2
v_call: TRBV4-1
clone_size: NA
cdr3_aa: CASSQVEQGSIYGYTF
cdr3_nt: TGCGCCAGCAGCCAAGTCGAACAGGGTAGTATCTATGGCTACACCTTC

d_call: NA
j_call: TRBJ2-2
v_call: TRBV3-1/TRBV3-2
clone_size: few
cdr3_aa: CASSQVASLIFPTGELFF
cdr3_nt: TGTGCCAGCAGCCAAGTGGCTAGCCTGATTTTCCCAACCGGGGAGCTGTTTTTT

d_call: NA
j_call: TRBJ1-3
v_call: TRBV15
clone_size: many
cdr3_aa: CATSRDRDSGNTIYF
cdr3_nt: TGTGCCACCAGCAGAGATCGGGACTCTGGAAACACCATATATTTT

d_call: NA
j_call: TRBJ2-2
v_call: TRBV25-1
clone_size: NA
cdr3_aa: CASSDRASNGELFF
cdr3_nt: TGTGCCAGCAGTGACAGGGCGAGTAACGGGGAGCTGTTTTTT

d_call: NA
j_call: TRBJ1-1
v_call: TRBV10-1
clone_size: NA
cdr3_aa: CASSETGEAFF
cdr3_nt: TGCGCCAGCAGTGAAACAGGGGAAGCTTTCTTT

d_call: TRBD2
j_call: TRBJ2-3
v_call: TRBV6-5
clone_size: NA
cdr3_aa: CASRYTGLATDTQYF
cdr3_nt: TGTGCCAGCAGATATACGGGACTAGCAACAGATACGCAGTATTTT

d_call: TRBD1
j_call: TRBJ2-7
v_call: TRBV7-9
clone_size: NA
cdr3_aa: CASSLTDREVGRQYF
cdr3_nt: TGTGCCAGCAGCTTAACGGACAGGGAAGTAGGCAGGCAGTACTTC